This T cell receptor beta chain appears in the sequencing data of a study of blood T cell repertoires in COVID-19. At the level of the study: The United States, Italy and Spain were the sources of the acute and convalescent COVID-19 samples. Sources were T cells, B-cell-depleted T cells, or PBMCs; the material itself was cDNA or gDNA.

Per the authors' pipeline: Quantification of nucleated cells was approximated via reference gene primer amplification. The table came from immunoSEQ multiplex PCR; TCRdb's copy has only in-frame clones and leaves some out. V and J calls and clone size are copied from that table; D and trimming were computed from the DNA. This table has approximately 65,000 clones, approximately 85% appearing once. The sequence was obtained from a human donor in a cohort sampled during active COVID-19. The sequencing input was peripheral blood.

CDR3 DNA sequence: TGTGCCAGCAGTGACCAGGCGAACACTGAAGCTTTCTTT. It yields the protein CASSDQANTEAFF. V and J are TRBV2 and TRBJ1-1; D remains unclear. Trimming took off 3 bases at V and 1 base at J, with 6 bases between the two ends. The CDR3 has 13 residues. The V gene's germline CDR1 is SNHLY and CDR2 FYNNEI. The full variable domain, its missing parts supplied by reference TRBV2 and TRBJ1-1, is EPEVTQTPSHQVTQMGQEVILRCVPISNHLYFYWYRQILGQKVEFLVSFYNNEISEKSEIFDDQFSVERPDGSNFTLKIRSTKLEDSAMYFCASSDQANTEAFFGQGTRLTVV.